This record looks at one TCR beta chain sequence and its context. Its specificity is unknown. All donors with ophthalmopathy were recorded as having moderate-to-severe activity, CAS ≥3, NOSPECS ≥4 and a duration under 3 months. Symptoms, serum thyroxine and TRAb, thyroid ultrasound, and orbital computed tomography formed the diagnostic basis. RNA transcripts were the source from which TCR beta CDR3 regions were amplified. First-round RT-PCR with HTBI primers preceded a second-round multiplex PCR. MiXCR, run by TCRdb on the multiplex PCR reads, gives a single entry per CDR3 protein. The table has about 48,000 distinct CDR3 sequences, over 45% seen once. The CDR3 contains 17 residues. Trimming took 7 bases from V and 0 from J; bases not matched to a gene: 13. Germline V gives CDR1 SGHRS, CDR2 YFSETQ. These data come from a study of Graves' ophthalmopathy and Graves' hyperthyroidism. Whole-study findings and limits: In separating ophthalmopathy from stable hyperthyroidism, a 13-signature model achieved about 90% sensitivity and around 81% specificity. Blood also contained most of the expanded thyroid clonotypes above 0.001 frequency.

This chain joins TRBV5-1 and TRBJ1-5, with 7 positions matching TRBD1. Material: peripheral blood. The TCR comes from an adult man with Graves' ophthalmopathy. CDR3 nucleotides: TGCGCCAGCGGAAAACAGGGGAACACCTATAGCAATCAGCCCCAGCATTTT. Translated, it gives CASGKQGNTYSNQPQHF.